A single sample gave rise to the 25 T cell receptor beta chains below, sequenced in a study of shared clonotypes between healthy human individuals. Terminally differentiated effector memory CD45RA+ cells were excluded by CCR7 positive selection of CD45RO-negative cells. The protocol was immunoSEQ multiplex PCR, while the TCRdb copy is restricted to in-frame clones and leaves out a portion. The sample contains 750,000 to 1,000,000 clones, 92% of which appear only once. The sequenced material came from naive CD8+ T cells sorted from blood. These receptors originate from a man aged 25 to 40 in good health.

This chain links TRBV5-5 with TRBJ2-5; D is uncertain. The CDR3 totals 16 residues. The V and J ends lost 5 bases and 5 bases respectively, with 22 bases between them. Per germline, CDR1 SGHKS and CDR2 YYEKEE (reference sequence). This CDR3 is CASRSGWGSYEETQYF. CDR3 nucleotides: TGTGCCAGCAGATCCGGCTGGGGTAGCTATGAGGAGACCCAGTACTTC.

The chain links TRBV7-9 to TRBJ2-5, with D tentatively TRBD1 (5 bases). V was cut by 2 bases and J by 2 bases, with 12 bases left in between. Germline V gives CDR1 SEHNR, CDR2 FQNEAQ (reference sequence). The CDR3 runs to 15 residues. The CDR3 protein is CASSLSIGQQETQYF. CDR3 sequence (DNA): TGTGCCAGCAGCTTATCCATTGGACAACAAGAGACCCAGTACTTC.

This chain connects TRBV18 to TRBJ2-7; the D gene is possibly TRBD1 (5 bases). Trimming stripped 2 bases from V and 3 bases from J, with 14 bases between. The CDR3 covers 15 residues. CDR1 and CDR2 from the germline V gene are KGHSH and LQKENI. CDR3 nucleotide sequence: TGTGCCAGCTCACCAGCGGACCGAAGGGGCTACGAGCAGTACTTC. Protein sequence: CASSPADRRGYEQYF. The full variable domain, completed using reference TRBV18 and TRBJ2-7, is NAGVMQNPRHLVRRRGQEARLRCSPMKGHSHVYWYRQLPEEGLKFMVYLQKENIIDESGMPKERFSAEFPKEGPSILRIQQVVRGDSAAYFCASSPADRRGYEQYFGPGTRLTVT.

This CDR3 is CASSRGGGTYEQYF. In DNA form, the CDR3 reads TGTGCCAGCAGCAGAGGTGGCGGGACCTACGAGCAGTACTTC. The chain has TRBV7-9 and TRBJ2-7; D is possibly TRBD2 (6 bases). CDR1 and CDR2 from the germline V gene are SEHNR and FQNEAQ (reference sequence). The V and J ends lost 5 bases and 2 bases respectively, with 13 bases between them. CDR3 size: 14 residues.

This clone was detected only once. The J gene is TRBJ1-5, the V gene TRBV2; 9 bases agree with TRBD1. Germline V CDR1 and CDR2: SNHLY, FYNNEI. The CDR3 loop spans 14 amino acids. The V and J ends lost 7 bases and 3 bases, in that order; junction bases with no gene match: 4. The CDR3 loop is CASKGQGNNQPQHF. The DNA for the CDR3 is TGTGCCAGCAAGGGACAGGGAAACAATCAGCCCCAGCATTTT.

This clone was detected once. This chain links TRBV5-8 with TRBJ1-5, with D possibly being TRBD1 (5 bases). The V end lost 7 bases, the J end lost 0 bases, and 11 bases lay between the germline ends. This CDR3 comprises 14 residues. The germline V gene has CDR1 SGHTS and CDR2 YDEGEE. This CDR3 is CASERGSSNQPQHF. The CDR3 DNA sequence: TGTGCCAGCGAGAGGGGAAGTAGCAATCAGCCCCAGCATTTT. The full variable domain, with the rest looked up from reference TRBV5-8 and TRBJ1-5, is EAGVTQSPTHLIKTRGQQATLRCSPISGHTSVYWYQQALGLGLQFLLWYDEGEERNRGNFPPRFSGRQFPNYSSELNVNALELEDSALYLCASERGSSNQPQHFGDGTRLSIL.

The rearrangement joins TRBV13 to TRBJ1-2; no clear D gene. CDR1 is PRHDT, CDR2 FYEKMQ, per germline (reference sequence). There are 13 residues in the CDR3. The V gene lost 2 bases and the J gene lost 0 bases, with 4 bases spanning the gap. The CDR3 loop is CASSLSSNYGYTF. CDR3 nucleotides: TGTGCCAGCAGCTTAAGCTCTAACTATGGCTACACCTTC.

This chain uses TRBV2 with TRBJ2-5, with 8 bases that match TRBD2. Germline V gives CDR1 SNHLY, CDR2 FYNNEI. The CDR3 consists of 17 residues. V dropped 3 bases and J dropped 5; count of bases not matched to a gene: 14. The CDR3 coding sequence is TGTGCCAGCAGTGAGGGAGGCTCCGTGGGCGGGAGGGAGACCCAGTACTTC. Translating gives CASSEGGSVGGRETQYF.

V gene TRBV29-1 combines with J gene TRBJ2-5; 10 bases map to TRBD2. The CDR3 loop spans 15 amino acids. Per germline, CDR1 SQVTM and CDR2 ANQGSEA. V lost 4 bases to trimming and J lost 1 base; unmatched junction nucleotides: 6. CDR3 amino acids: CSVVASGRGQETQYF. CDR3 DNA sequence: TGCAGCGTTGTAGCTAGCGGGAGAGGCCAAGAGACCCAGTACTTC.

The rearrangement links TRBV6-6 to TRBJ2-7, with 7 bases lining up with TRBD2. The CDR3 is 13 amino acids. Unmatched junction bases numbered 9, after V lost 7 bases and J lost 6 bases. CDR1 is MNHNY, CDR2 SVGAGI, per germline (reference sequence). The CDR3: CASTLRSGTEQYF. In DNA form, the CDR3 reads TGTGCCAGCACCCTGAGGAGCGGGACCGAGCAGTACTTC.

The chain couples TRBV27 to TRBJ1-1, with unresolved D. The ends were cut back, 2 bases at V and 3 bases at J, with 7 bases in the middle. Germline values: CDR1 MNHEY, CDR2 SMNVEV (reference sequence). There are 13 residues in the CDR3. CDR3 sequence reads: CASSLKVYTEAFF. The CDR3 bases are TGTGCCAGCAGTTTAAAGGTGTACACTGAAGCTTTCTTT.

The chain recombines TRBV7-9 with TRBJ2-7; weak D call: TRBD1 (7 bases). V was pared by 1 base and J by 1 base, with 11 bases between. There are 15 residues in the CDR3. Germline loops: CDR1 SEHNR, CDR2 FQNEAQ (reference sequence). CDR3 sequence: CASSLVQGRSYEQYF. The CDR3 region has the DNA TGTGCCAGCAGCTTAGTACAGGGGAGGTCCTACGAGCAGTACTTC.

V usage is TRBV14 and J usage is TRBJ2-7; TRBD1 might be the D (6 bases). Per germline, CDR1 SGHDN and CDR2 FVKESK. This CDR3 region has 14 residues. With 2 bases removed from V and 3 bases from J, the gap between germline ends came to 11 bases. CDR3 in DNA: TGTGCCAGCAGCCAAACAGGGAACCGCTACGAGCAGTACTTC. It encodes CASSQTGNRYEQYF.

The chain employs TRBV5-4 and TRBJ2-3; possibly TRBD2 for D (5 bases). Looked up from germline, CDR1 is SGHNT and CDR2 is YYREEE (reference sequence). The CDR3 is 16 amino acids. Trimming took off 0 bases at V and 0 bases at J, with 11 bases between the two ends. The CDR3 nucleotides are TGTGCCAGCAGCTTGGGCGGACTGATGAGCACAGATACGCAGTATTTT. It translates to CASSLGGLMSTDTQYF.

V gene TRBV4-1 combines with J gene TRBJ1-1; D uncertain. CDR1 is MGHRA, CDR2 YSYEKL, per germline. With 5 bases removed from V and 4 bases from J, the gap between germline ends came to 14 bases. There are 14 residues in the CDR3. CDR3 nucleotides: TGCGCCAGCAGCGGAGGAGTTGGGTCCACTGAAGCTTTCTTT. As protein: CASSGGVGSTEAFF.

CDR3 region: CASRPRHSPHNEQFF. CDR3 bases: TGTGCCAGCAGGCCCCGACACTCACCACACAATGAGCAGTTCTTC. This chain connects TRBV11-2 to TRBJ2-1, with D uncertain. The V and J ends lost 6 bases and 5 bases respectively, with 17 bases between them. The germline gives CDR1 SGHAT, CDR2 FQNNGV. The CDR3 totals 15 residues.

The chain is built from TRBV5-5 and TRBJ2-3, with D tentatively TRBD1 (6 bases). CDR1 is SGHKS, CDR2 YYEKEE, per germline (reference sequence). The CDR3 is made up of 16 amino acids. V gave up 3 bases and J gave up 2 bases, with 16 bases separating them. The CDR3 region has the DNA TGTGCCAGCAGCTCTCCGACAGGAATCCACACAGATACGCAGTATTTT. Its translation is CASSSPTGIHTDTQYF.

V and J are TRBV18 and TRBJ2-7; TRBD1 or TRBD2 may be the D gene (5 bases each). Germline V CDR1 and CDR2: KGHSH, LQKENI. Trimming took off 1 base at V and 4 bases at J, with 23 bases between the two ends. The CDR3 covers 18 residues. DNA for the CDR3: TGTGCCAGCTCACCACGGGACGGATCAGGATCATCTTGGTACGAGCAGTACTTC. Encoded protein: CASSPRDGSGSSWYEQYF.

The chain couples TRBV4-3 to TRBJ2-7, with 11 bases lining up with TRBD2. This CDR3 has 19 amino acids. Germline loops: CDR1 LGHNA, CDR2 YSLEER. V was clipped by 1 base and J by 2 bases; unmatched bases: 13. The CDR3 bases are TGCGCCAGCAGCCAAGTTCGGTCGGGACTAGCGGACTCCCCCTACGAGCAGTACTTC. Protein product: CASSQVRSGLADSPYEQYF.

This chain uses TRBV5-5 with TRBJ2-3; no definite D call. V was pared by 5 bases and J by 0 bases, with 13 bases between. This CDR3 has 15 residues. Germline loops: CDR1 SGHKS, CDR2 YYEKEE (reference sequence). The CDR3 DNA is TGTGCCAGCAGTTCGATGGTCTCTAGCACAGATACGCAGTATTTT. It yields the protein CASSSMVSSTDTQYF.

This chain links TRBV27 with TRBJ2-7; the D is unclear. The CDR3 is 13 residues long. Trimming shortened V by 2 bases and J by 5 bases, and 10 bases separated the two germline ends. Germline lookup yields CDR1 MNHEY and CDR2 SMNVEV (reference sequence). The CDR3 spells CASSLDPRDEQYF. The CDR3 nucleotides are TGTGCCAGCAGTTTAGACCCCCGGGACGAGCAGTACTTC.

The chain recombines TRBV19 with TRBJ1-5; maybe TRBD1 (5 bases). There are 15 residues in the CDR3. Germline lookup yields CDR1 LNHDA and CDR2 SQIVND (reference sequence). Trimming stripped 6 bases from V and 4 bases from J, with 16 bases between. The CDR3 region has the DNA TGTGCCAGTAGCGAAGGACAAATTTCTAATCAGCCCCAGCATTTT. Its translation: CASSEGQISNQPQHF.

The V and J genes are TRBV6-5 and TRBJ2-1, with no clear D. In germline, CDR1 is MNHEY, CDR2 SVGAGI. The CDR3 length is 13 residues. The V and J ends lost 3 bases and 5 bases respectively, with 8 bases between them. CDR3 coding DNA: TGTGCCAGCAGTTATCAAGGGAACAATGAGCAGTTCTTC. Translation gives CASSYQGNNEQFF.

V is TRBV6-5 and J is TRBJ2-5; D is perhaps TRBD1 or TRBD2 (6 bases each). The CDR3 runs 12 residues. V shed 6 bases and J shed 4 bases, with 9 bases lying between them. The germline gives CDR1 MNHEY, CDR2 SVGAGI. The CDR3 coding sequence is TGTGCCAGCAGCAGGGGAGGAGAGACCCAGTACTTC. Amino acids: CASSRGGETQYF.

V is TRBV9 and J is TRBJ2-2; D remains unclear. Germline V gene lookup returns CDR1 SGDLS and CDR2 YYNGEE. V lost 1 base and J lost 1, with 26 bases in between. CDR3 size: 21 residues. The CDR3 sequence: CASSVPLDSSRVDRNTGELFF. The CDR3 DNA follows: TGTGCCAGCAGCGTACCTCTCGACTCGTCCCGGGTGGATCGGAACACCGGGGAGCTGTTTTTT.